A selection of T cell receptor beta chains follows, all from one sample in a study of vaccination and CD4 T cells after COVID-19. Their specific antigens are unknown. Via MiXCR, TCRdb re-called the PCR reads, giving one row per CDR3 protein. This sample has approximately 11,000 distinct CDR3 sequences, with 60% to 70% found just once. Material: CD4+ T cells from blood, cultured in vitro. These receptors originate from a human donor who had recovered from COVID-19. CDR3s include the opening cysteine and the closing phenylalanine or tryptophan. A D gene is named only where the DNA matches it firmly. Clone size, where shown, is once, few, many, or a class for clones that have expanded.

J gene: TRBJ2-2
D gene: NA
clone size: few
V gene: TRBV11-3
CDR3 protein: CASSLGQRGLGELFF
CDR3 DNA: TGTGCCAGCAGCTTAGGCCAACGGGGCCTCGGGGAGCTGTTTTTT

J gene: TRBJ1-5
D gene: TRBD1
clone size: once
V gene: TRBV11-3
CDR3 protein: CAGSAGTGERGNQPQHF
CDR3 DNA: TGTGCCGGCAGCGCCGGGACAGGGGAGAGAGGCAATCAGCCCCAGCATTTT

J gene: TRBJ2-3
D gene: NA
clone size: NA
V gene: TRBV7-2
CDR3 protein: CASSLYSFGGPTDTQYF
CDR3 DNA: TGTGCCAGCAGCTTATATTCTTTTGGGGGGCCGACAGATACGCAGTATTTT

J gene: TRBJ1-2
D gene: TRBD1
clone size: NA
V gene: TRBV2
CDR3 protein: CASSGTGDGYTF
CDR3 DNA: TGTGCCAGCAGTGGGACAGGGGATGGCTACACCTTC

J gene: TRBJ2-3
D gene: TRBD2
clone size: NA
V gene: TRBV20-1
CDR3 protein: CSATKAGSSTDTQYF
CDR3 DNA: TGCAGTGCTACTAAAGCGGGGTCTAGCACAGATACGCAGTATTTT

J gene: TRBJ1-1
D gene: TRBD1
clone size: NA
V gene: TRBV6-5
CDR3 protein: CASSYSGTGGFGATEAFF
CDR3 DNA: TGTGCCAGCAGTTACTCCGGGACAGGGGGTTTCGGGGCCACTGAAGCTTTCTTT

J gene: TRBJ2-3
D gene: NA
clone size: medium-sized
V gene: TRBV20-1
CDR3 protein: CSGVSSTDTQYF
CDR3 DNA: TGCAGTGGGGTTAGTAGCACAGATACGCAGTATTTT

J gene: TRBJ2-2
D gene: TRBD2
clone size: NA
V gene: TRBV19
CDR3 protein: CASTPLAGGNTGELFF
CDR3 DNA: TGTGCCAGTACCCCACTAGCGGGGGGTAACACCGGGGAGCTGTTTTTT

J gene: TRBJ1-5
D gene: TRBD1
clone size: NA
V gene: TRBV6-2/TRBV6-3
CDR3 protein: CASSYPGQGRNQPQHF
CDR3 DNA: TGTGCCAGCAGTTATCCCGGACAGGGGAGGAATCAGCCCCAGCATTTT

J gene: TRBJ2-3
D gene: TRBD2
clone size: NA
V gene: TRBV7-9
CDR3 protein: CASSPWGQREAFRDTQYF
CDR3 DNA: TGTGCCAGCAGCCCATGGGGGCAGCGGGAGGCATTCAGAGATACGCAGTATTTT

J gene: TRBJ1-5
D gene: NA
clone size: NA
V gene: TRBV19
CDR3 protein: CASSNPYSNQPQHF
CDR3 DNA: TGTGCCAGTAGTAACCCCTATAGCAATCAGCCCCAGCATTTT

J gene: TRBJ2-5
D gene: NA
clone size: NA
V gene: TRBV2
CDR3 protein: CARTYGPAKRPQETQYF
CDR3 DNA: TGTGCCAGGACTTATGGGCCGGCGAAGAGACCCCAAGAGACCCAGTACTTC

J gene: TRBJ1-2
D gene: TRBD1
clone size: few
V gene: TRBV7-3
CDR3 protein: CASSPTGGYGYTF
CDR3 DNA: TGTGCCAGCAGCCCCACAGGGGGCTATGGCTACACCTTC

J gene: TRBJ2-4
D gene: TRBD2
clone size: NA
V gene: TRBV20-1
CDR3 protein: CSASGLAGVENIQYF
CDR3 DNA: TGCAGTGCTAGTGGGTTAGCGGGAGTCGAAAACATTCAGTACTTC

J gene: TRBJ1-2
D gene: NA
clone size: NA
V gene: TRBV11-1
CDR3 protein: CASSPTPNYGYTF
CDR3 DNA: TGTGCCAGCAGCCCGACACCTAACTATGGCTACACCTTC

J gene: TRBJ1-6
D gene: NA
clone size: NA
V gene: TRBV20-1
CDR3 protein: CSATKGRADDSPLHF
CDR3 DNA: TGCAGTGCTACCAAGGGCAGGGCCGATGATTCACCCCTCCACTTT

J gene: TRBJ1-5
D gene: NA
clone size: NA
V gene: TRBV30
CDR3 protein: CAWSVRSDLSNQPQHF
CDR3 DNA: TGTGCCTGGAGTGTACGGTCGGACCTTAGCAATCAGCCCCAGCATTTT

J gene: TRBJ2-5
D gene: NA
clone size: few
V gene: TRBV24-1
CDR3 protein: CATSSSGSSGETQYF
CDR3 DNA: TGTGCCACCAGTAGCTCGGGGTCGAGCGGAGAGACCCAGTACTTC

J gene: TRBJ1-1
D gene: TRBD1
clone size: hyperexpanded
V gene: TRBV15
CDR3 protein: CATSTGQRDTEAFF
CDR3 DNA: TGTGCCACCAGCACGGGACAGAGGGACACTGAAGCTTTCTTT